This TCR beta chain is drawn from a study of T cell responses to AZD1222 COVID-19 vaccine. Overall study findings and caveats: Unmutated variant regions reportedly attract nearly half of all spike-specific TCRs.

In the case of this clone: Its antigen remains unknown. This sample includes further DNA sequences coding for the same CDR3.

V gave up 9 bases and J gave up 2 bases, with 4 bases separating them. The CDR3 extends over 10 amino acids. CDR1 is SNHLY, CDR2 FYNNEI, per germline. The data were produced by immunoSEQ multiplex PCR, yet TCRdb's version contains in-frame clones alone and is incomplete. Altogether fewer than 150,000 clones are present, around 93% being singletons, with the ten largest covering approximately 6.8%. The sequence was collected from an adult who received the AZD1222 COVID-19 vaccine. The genes are TRBV2 and TRBJ2-5; D is ambiguous. The sequencing used peripheral blood, collected 28 days after the second AZD1222 dose. In DNA form, the CDR3 reads TGTGCCAGTAGACAAGAGACCCAGTACTTC. This sequence encodes CASRQETQYF.